A single sample gave rise to the 13 T cell receptor beta chains below, sequenced in a study of regulatory T cells in long-lasting Graves disease. Noted time point: newly diagnosed GD, antithyroid drugs for less than 3 months. From RNA extracted from PBMCs, the TCR library was made. Combining iRepertoire HTBI primers with Arm-PCR of CDR3 regions, the authors built TCR beta libraries. Each CDR3 protein is one row after TCRdb ran MiXCR on the multiplex PCR reads. The table shows some 250,000 distinct CDR3 sequences, with approximately 18% occurring only once. These records were also assigned to another study, of T cells in Graves' hyperthyroidism and ophthalmopathy.

The material sequenced was peripheral blood mononuclear cells (PBMCs), taken at new diagnosis, from a patient treated with antithyroid drugs. The source of these receptors is a young woman with Graves disease.

Worth noting for this clonotype: At one end, the junction sequence differs from germline, possibly due to a read error. J is TRBJ1-1 and V is TRBV14, with a possible D match to TRBD1 (5 bases). There are 13 residues in the CDR3. Germline values: CDR1 SGHDN, CDR2 FVKESK. CDR3 in DNA: TGTGCCAGCAGCCCCCAGGGTTACACTGAAGTTTTCTTT. It translates to CASSPQGYTEVFF. The full variable domain, in which reference TRBV14 and TRBJ1-1 provide the parts outside the CDR3, is EAGVTQFPSHSVIEKGQTVTLRCDPISGHDNLYWYRRVMGKEIKFLLHFVKESKQDESGMPNNRFLAERTGGTYSTLKVQPAELEDSGVYFCASSPQGYTEVFFGQGTRLTVV.

Many counts were recorded for this clonotype. The rearrangement uses TRBV3-1 and TRBJ1-1, with D tentatively TRBD1 (5 bases). CDR3 length: 14 amino acids. V lost 11 bases, J lost 3 bases, and 19 bases lay in between. CDR1 and CDR2 (germline): LGHDT, YNNKEL (reference sequence). The CDR3 sequence is CAARGSSWDTEAFF. The DNA of the CDR3 is TGTGCCGCCCGGGGGAGCAGTTGGGACACTGAAGCTTTCTTT.

The sample holds a few counts of this clonotype. The chain employs TRBV7-6 and TRBJ2-1; 10 bases agree with TRBD2. The CDR3 is 18 residues long. V lost 0 bases and J lost 6; bases outside the gene matches: 11. The germline gives CDR1 SGHVS, CDR2 FNYEAQ. The CDR3 DNA reads as TGTGCCAGCAGCTTAGCCCTAGCGGGGGCCCTCAGGGGCAATGAGCAGTTCTTC. Protein sequence: CASSLALAGALRGNEQFF.

This clonotype was counted many times. V gene TRBV5-1 combines with J gene TRBJ2-7; D perhaps matches TRBD2 (6 bases). The CDR3 is 14 amino acids. V lost 3 bases to trimming and J lost 0 bases, with 10 bases between them. Germline CDR1 and CDR2: SGHRS and YFSETQ. CDR3 loop: CASSSTSTSYEQYF. CDR3 DNA sequence: TGCGCCAGCAGCTCCACTAGCACCTCCTACGAGCAGTACTTC.

This clonotype was detected many times. The chain joins TRBV2 to TRBJ2-1; 10 bases agree with TRBD1. The trim removed 6 bases at V and 0 bases at J, leaving 8 bases unmatched. This CDR3 has 17 amino acids. From germline, CDR1 is SNHLY and CDR2 FYNNEI. CDR3 in amino acids: CASRGDRGVSSYNEQFF. Here the CDR3 DNA reads TGTGCCAGCAGGGGGGACAGGGGCGTTTCCTCCTACAATGAGCAGTTCTTC.

This clonotype was observed at least ten times. The genes are TRBV7-8 and TRBJ2-7, with a possible D match to TRBD2 (7 bases). The V end was cut by 5 bases, the J end by 3 bases, with 14 bases between. CDR3 length: 14 residues. Germline CDR1 and CDR2: SGHVS and FQNEAQ. Written as DNA, the CDR3 is TGTGCCAGCAGCCCTAGGGGGGGGGGCTACGAGCAGTACTTC. Translating it yields CASSPRGGGYEQYF.

This clonotype has a count of ten or more. The chain joins TRBV4-1 to TRBJ1-2; maybe TRBD1 (6 bases). The CDR3 covers 17 residues. Germline CDR1 MGHRA, CDR2 YSYEKL. Trimming removed 0 bases at V and 4 bases at J, with 18 bases between. CDR3: CASSQDPYRAGVYGYTF. CDR3 DNA sequence: TGCGCCAGCAGCCAAGATCCATACAGGGCGGGGGTCTATGGCTACACCTTC.

This clonotype was counted at least ten times. The chain has TRBV5-8 and TRBJ2-5; 7 positions match TRBD2. The CDR3 runs 15 residues. With 4 bases clipped from V and 2 bases from J, the junction kept 8 bases outside the gene matches. Germline CDR1 is SGHTS and CDR2 is YDEGEE. The CDR3 here is CASSPWPSGQETQYF. CDR3 DNA sequence: TGTGCCAGCAGCCCCTGGCCTAGCGGACAAGAGACCCAGTACTTC.

This clonotype was observed at least ten times. This CDR3 is CSERGGLGTEAFF. The CDR3 nucleotides read TGCAGTGAGAGGGGGGGTTTGGGCACTGAAGCTTTCTTT. The V gene is TRBV20-1, the J gene TRBJ1-1; weak D call: TRBD1 (6 bases). CDR3 length: 13 amino acids. V shed 7 bases and J shed 4 bases, with 16 bases lying between them. The germline CDR1 and CDR2 sequences are DFQATT and SNEGSKA (reference sequence).

This clonotype was detected many times. V usage is TRBV12-3 or TRBV12-4 and J usage is TRBJ1-4, with 7 bases fitting TRBD1. This CDR3 comprises 17 residues. Trimming took 5 bases from V and 3 from J; bases not matched to a gene: 12. Written as DNA, the CDR3 is TGTGCCAGCAGTCCTAGACCCTTGGGACAGTCTAATGAAAAACTGTTTTTT. It codes for CASSPRPLGQSNEKLFF.

This clonotype came up many times. The chain is built from TRBV4-1 and TRBJ2-7; D call uncertain. The V end lost 0 bases, the J end lost 0 bases, and 9 bases lay between the germline ends. The CDR3 contains 15 residues. Germline V gene data show CDR1 as MGHRA and CDR2 as YSYEKL. The CDR3 loop is CASSQEDTYSYEQYF. The CDR3 region has the DNA TGCGCCAGCAGCCAAGAAGACACCTACTCCTACGAGCAGTACTTC.

This clonotype was picked up many times. The genes are TRBV27 and TRBJ2-7; TRBD2 aligns across 13 bases. The V gene's germline CDR1 is MNHEY and CDR2 SMNVEV (reference sequence). V shed 0 bases and J 3 bases; nucleotides not matched to a gene: 8. This CDR3 spans 18 amino acids. The CDR3 here is CASSLSTTRLAGGYEQYF. The CDR3 DNA reads TGTGCCAGCAGTTTATCCACCACCCGACTAGCGGGGGGCTACGAGCAGTACTTC.

This clonotype was seen at least ten times. V usage is TRBV2 and J usage is TRBJ2-3; a weak D match, TRBD1 (5 bases). The germline V and J ends were trimmed by 6 bases and 1 base, with 11 bases remaining between them. The CDR3 contains 14 residues. Looked up from germline, CDR1 is SNHLY and CDR2 is FYNNEI. The DNA of the CDR3 is TGTGCCAGCAGCCGGACATTCGGCACAGATACGCAGTATTTT. This codes for CASSRTFGTDTQYF.